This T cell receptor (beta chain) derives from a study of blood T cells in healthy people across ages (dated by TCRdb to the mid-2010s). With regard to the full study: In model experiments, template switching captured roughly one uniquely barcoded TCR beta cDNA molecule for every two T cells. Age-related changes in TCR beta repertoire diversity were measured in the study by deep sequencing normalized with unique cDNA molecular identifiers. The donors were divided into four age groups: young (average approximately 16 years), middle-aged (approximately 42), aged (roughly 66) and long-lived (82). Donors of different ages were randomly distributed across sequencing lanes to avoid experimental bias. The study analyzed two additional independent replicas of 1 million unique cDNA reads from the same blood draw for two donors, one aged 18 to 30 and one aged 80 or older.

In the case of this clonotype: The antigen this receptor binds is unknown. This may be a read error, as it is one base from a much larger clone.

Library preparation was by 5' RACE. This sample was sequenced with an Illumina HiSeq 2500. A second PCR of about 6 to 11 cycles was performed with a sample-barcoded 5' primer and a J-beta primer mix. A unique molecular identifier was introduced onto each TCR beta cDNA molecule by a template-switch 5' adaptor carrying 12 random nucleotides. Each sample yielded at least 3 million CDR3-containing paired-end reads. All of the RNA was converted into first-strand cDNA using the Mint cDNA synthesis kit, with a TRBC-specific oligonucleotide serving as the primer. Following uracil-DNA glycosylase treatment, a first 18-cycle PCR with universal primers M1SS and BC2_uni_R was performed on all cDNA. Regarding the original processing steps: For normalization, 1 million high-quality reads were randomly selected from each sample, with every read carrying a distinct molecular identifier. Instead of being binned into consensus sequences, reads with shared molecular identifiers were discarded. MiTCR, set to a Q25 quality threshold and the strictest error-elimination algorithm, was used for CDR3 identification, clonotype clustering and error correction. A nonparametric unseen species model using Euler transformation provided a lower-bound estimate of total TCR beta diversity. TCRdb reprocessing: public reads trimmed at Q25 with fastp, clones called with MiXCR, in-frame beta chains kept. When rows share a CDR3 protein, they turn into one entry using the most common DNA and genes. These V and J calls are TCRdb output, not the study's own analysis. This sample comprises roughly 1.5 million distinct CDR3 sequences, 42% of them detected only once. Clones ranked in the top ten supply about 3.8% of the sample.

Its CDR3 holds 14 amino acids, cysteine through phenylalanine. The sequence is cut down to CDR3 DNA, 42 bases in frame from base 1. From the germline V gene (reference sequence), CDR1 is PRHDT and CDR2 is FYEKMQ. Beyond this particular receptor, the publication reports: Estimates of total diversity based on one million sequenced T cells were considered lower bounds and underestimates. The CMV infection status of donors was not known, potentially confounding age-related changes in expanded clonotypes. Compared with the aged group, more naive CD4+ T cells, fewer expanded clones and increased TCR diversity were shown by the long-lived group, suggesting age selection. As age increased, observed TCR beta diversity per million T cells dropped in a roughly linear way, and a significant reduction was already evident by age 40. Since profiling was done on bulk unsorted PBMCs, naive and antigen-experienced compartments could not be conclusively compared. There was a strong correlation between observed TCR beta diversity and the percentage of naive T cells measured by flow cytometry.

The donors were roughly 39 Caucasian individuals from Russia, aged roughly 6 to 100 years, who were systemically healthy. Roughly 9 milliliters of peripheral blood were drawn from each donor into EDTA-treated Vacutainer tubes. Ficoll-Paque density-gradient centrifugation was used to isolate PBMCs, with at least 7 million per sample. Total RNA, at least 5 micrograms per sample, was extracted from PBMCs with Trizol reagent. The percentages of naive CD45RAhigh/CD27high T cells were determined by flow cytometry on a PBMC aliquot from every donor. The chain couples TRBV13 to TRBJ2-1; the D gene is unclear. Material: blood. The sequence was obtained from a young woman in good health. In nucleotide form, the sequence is TGTGCCGGCAGCTTAGTTAGCCCCTACAATGAGCAGTTCTTC. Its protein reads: CAGSLVSPYNEQFF.